The 10 T cell receptor beta chains reported below all come from one sample, sequenced in a study of human thymus T cells. Generated by immunoSEQ multiplex PCR, the TCRdb table keeps only in-frame clones and is missing some. This sample has roughly 130,000 clones; just under 95% occur once, and the top ten carry 0.024%. The study used thymus tissue resected during corrective heart surgery. The source material was thymus tissue. These receptors were collected from a boy younger than two with a congenital heart defect but otherwise immunologically healthy.

The chain joins TRBV28 to TRBJ2-3; no clear D gene. V dropped 5 bases and J dropped 2 bases, with 20 bases sitting between them. Germline lookup yields CDR1 MDHEN and CDR2 SYDVKM. This CDR3 spans 17 amino acids. The CDR3: CASSPYSEPLVTDTQYF. The CDR3 region has the DNA TGTGCCAGCAGTCCTTACTCAGAACCCTTGGTCACAGATACGCAGTATTTT. Combining the CDR3 with reference TRBV28 and TRBJ2-3 gives the whole variable domain DVKVTQSSRYLVKRTGEKVFLECVQDMDHENMFWYRQDPGLGLRLIYFSYDVKMKEKGDIPEGYSVSREKKERFSLILESASTNQTSMYLCASSPYSEPLVTDTQYFGPGTRLTVL.

The chain couples TRBV11-3 to TRBJ2-3; 8 bases align to TRBD2. CDR3 length: 17 amino acids. J lost 4 bases, V lost 1 base, and 10 bases had no gene match. The germline gives CDR1 SGHNT, CDR2 YENEEA. The CDR3 reads CASSLGLLAGGPDTQYF. CDR3 nucleotide sequence: TGTGCCAGCAGCTTAGGGCTGCTAGCGGGTGGTCCAGATACGCAGTATTTT.

The CDR3 DNA is TGTGCCAGCAGCTCACCTAGCGGGTTCCCCACAGATACGCAGTATTTT. Translated, it gives CASSSPSGFPTDTQYF. The chain links TRBV25-1 to TRBJ2-3; 8 bases fit TRBD2. CDR1 is MGHDK and CDR2 is SYGVNS in the germline V gene. The trim removed 6 bases at V and 2 bases at J, leaving 10 bases unmatched. The CDR3 totals 16 residues.

V usage is TRBV7-2 and J usage is TRBJ2-3; D possibly corresponds to TRBD2 (7 bases). Germline CDR1 SGHTA, CDR2 FQGNSA. V gave up 8 bases and J gave up 8 bases, with 23 bases separating them. The CDR3 extends over 15 amino acids. The CDR3 nucleotides are TGTGCCAGCGGACGCGGGGGCCCCGTCTATGGTACGCAGTATTTT. This gives the protein CASGRGGPVYGTQYF.

The count of this clone is one. This sequence joins TRBV4-3 and TRBJ2-1, with a tentative D call TRBD2 (7 bases). The CDR3 is 16 amino acids. Trimming took off 0 bases at V and 7 bases at J, with 16 bases between the two ends. The germline CDR1 and CDR2 sequences are LGHNA and YSLEER. The DNA for the CDR3 is TGCGCCAGCAGCCAAGATTTGAGGGGGGGCCAAAATGAGCAGTTCTTC. Translated, it gives CASSQDLRGGQNEQFF.

The chain couples TRBV6-1 to TRBJ2-5, with D maybe TRBD2 (5 bases). Germline V lookup: CDR1 MNHNS, CDR2 SASEGT. Trimming pared 2 bases from V and 4 bases from J, leaving 17 bases between. The CDR3 sequence is 16 residues long. CDR3 DNA: TGTGCCAGCAGTGAAAGGGTATTACGAGAGGGAGAGACCCAGTACTTC. It translates to CASSERVLREGETQYF.

The chain links TRBV25-1 to TRBJ1-3; 10 positions agree with TRBD1. Trimming took 1 base from V and 7 from J; bases not matched to a gene: 4. The CDR3 is 15 residues long. Germline V gene lookup returns CDR1 MGHDK and CDR2 SYGVNS. CDR3 sequence: CASSELTGGKNTIYF. CDR3 nucleotides: TGTGCCAGCAGTGAATTGACAGGGGGCAAGAACACCATATATTTT.

The chain links TRBV28 to TRBJ1-1; TRBD1 is a possible D gene (5 bases). Trimming shortened V by 9 bases and J by 4 bases, and 39 bases separated the two germline ends. Germline V lookup: CDR1 MDHEN, CDR2 SYDVKM. The CDR3 contains 21 residues. Written as DNA, the CDR3 is TGTGCCAGTCCGTATTCAAGGACAAACCGATCCTACGGCGTAATAATCACTGAAGCTTTCTTT. This codes for CASPYSRTNRSYGVIITEAFF.

The chain recombines TRBV11-2 with TRBJ2-3, with 13 bases lining up with TRBD2. From germline, CDR1 is SGHAT and CDR2 FQNNGV. V was clipped by 5 bases and J by 5 bases; unmatched bases: 7. This CDR3 spans 16 amino acids. CDR3 sequence reads: CASSPRLAGGGDTQYF. CDR3 DNA sequence: TGTGCCAGCAGCCCCCGACTAGCGGGGGGAGGAGATACGCAGTATTTT. Full variable domain (rest looked up from reference TRBV11-2 and TRBJ2-3): EAGVAQSPRYKIIEKRQSVAFWCNPISGHATLYWYQQILGQGPKLLIQFQNNGVVDDSQLPKDRFSAERLKGVDSTLKIQPAKLEDSAVYLCASSPRLAGGGDTQYFGPGTRLTVL.

This chain links TRBV7-6 with TRBJ1-1, with a tentative D call TRBD1 (5 bases). Germline CDR1 and CDR2: SGHVS and FNYEAQ. V was pared by 8 bases and J by 3 bases, with 10 bases between. The CDR3 covers 12 residues. CDR3 sequence reads: CASGGRYTEAFF. For the CDR3, the DNA is TGTGCCAGCGGGGGTAGGTACACTGAAGCTTTCTTT. Full variable domain (missing parts from reference TRBV7-6 and TRBJ1-1): GAGVSQSPRYKVTKRGQDVALRCDPISGHVSLYWYRQALGQGPEFLTYFNYEAQQDKSGLPNDRFSAERPEGSISTLTIQRTEQRDSAMYRCASGGRYTEAFFGQGTRLTVV.